This entry describes one T cell receptor beta chain. A J-beta primer mix and a sample-barcoded 5' primer were used in a second PCR of about 6 to 12 cycles. TCRdb redid the calling of the 5' RACE reads with MiXCR, one entry per CDR3 protein. This table holds about 1.8 million distinct CDR3 sequences, about 50% found once. The data derive from a study of blood T cells in healthy people across ages. Trimming took off 2 bases at V and 8 bases at J, with 24 bases between the two ends. The germline V gene has CDR1 MNHEY and CDR2 SMNVEV (reference sequence). The CDR3 has 17 residues. Sequencing was performed on blood. This TCR came from a woman aged 40 to 50 in good health. The V call is TRBV27, the J call TRBJ1-2; perhaps TRBD1 as D (5 bases). CDR3 protein: CASSLLGLGTDGRGYTF. CDR3 nucleotide sequence: TGTGCCAGCAGTTTACTGGGCCTTGGGACCGATGGACGGGGCTACACCTTC.